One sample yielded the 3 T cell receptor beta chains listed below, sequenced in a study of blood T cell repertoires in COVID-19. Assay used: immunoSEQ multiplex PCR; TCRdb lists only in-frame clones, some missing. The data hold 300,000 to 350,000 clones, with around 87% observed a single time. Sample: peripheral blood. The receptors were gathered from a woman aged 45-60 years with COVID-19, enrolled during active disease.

CDR3 sequence: CASSLFGAYEQYF. The CDR3 region has the DNA TGTGCCAGCAGTTTATTCGGGGCCTACGAGCAGTACTTC. V is TRBV27 and J is TRBJ2-7; the D gene is possibly TRBD2 (5 bases). Germline CDR1 is MNHEY and CDR2 is SMNVEV (reference sequence). Trimming left V 1 base short and J 2 bases short, with 6 bases between. CDR3 size: 13 residues.

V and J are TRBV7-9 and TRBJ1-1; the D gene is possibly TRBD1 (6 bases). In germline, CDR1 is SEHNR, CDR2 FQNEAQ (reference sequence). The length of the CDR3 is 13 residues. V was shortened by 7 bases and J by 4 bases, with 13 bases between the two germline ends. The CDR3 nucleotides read TGTGCCAGCATCTTCGGACAGTCCACTGAAGCTTTCTTT. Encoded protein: CASIFGQSTEAFF.

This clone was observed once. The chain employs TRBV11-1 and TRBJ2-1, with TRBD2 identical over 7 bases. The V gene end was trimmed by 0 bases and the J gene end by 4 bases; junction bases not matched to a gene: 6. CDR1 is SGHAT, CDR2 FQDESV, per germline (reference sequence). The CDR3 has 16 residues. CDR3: CASSLARGRDYNEQFF. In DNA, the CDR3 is TGTGCCAGCAGCTTAGCTCGCGGGAGAGATTACAATGAGCAGTTCTTC.